This T cell receptor beta chain was captured by sequencing in a study of blood T cells in healthy people across ages. Study conclusions and caveats: Per million T cells, the diversity of TCR beta decreased roughly linearly as age advanced.

Looked up from germline, CDR1 is SNHLY and CDR2 is FYNNEI. Trimming removed 4 bases at V and 5 bases at J, with 17 bases between. This CDR3 has 15 amino acids. For the second PCR, which ran for about 6 to 12 cycles, a sample-barcoded 5' primer and a J-beta primer mix were used. The template-switch adaptor, which had 12 random nucleotides, put a tag on each cDNA molecule. Each CDR3 protein is one row after TCRdb ran MiXCR on the 5' RACE reads. Among 1,500,000 or so distinct CDR3 sequences listed, approximately 43% were seen once. To note about this clonotype: Its target is not known.

This TCR was sampled from a woman aged 18-30 years in good health. The sequencing input was blood. V and J are TRBV2 and TRBJ1-2; a weak D match, TRBD1 (5 bases). The CDR3 nucleotides read TGTGCCAGCAGTGCTCGGGGCCGCGGGGGATATGGCTACACCTTC. This encodes CASSARGRGGYGYTF.